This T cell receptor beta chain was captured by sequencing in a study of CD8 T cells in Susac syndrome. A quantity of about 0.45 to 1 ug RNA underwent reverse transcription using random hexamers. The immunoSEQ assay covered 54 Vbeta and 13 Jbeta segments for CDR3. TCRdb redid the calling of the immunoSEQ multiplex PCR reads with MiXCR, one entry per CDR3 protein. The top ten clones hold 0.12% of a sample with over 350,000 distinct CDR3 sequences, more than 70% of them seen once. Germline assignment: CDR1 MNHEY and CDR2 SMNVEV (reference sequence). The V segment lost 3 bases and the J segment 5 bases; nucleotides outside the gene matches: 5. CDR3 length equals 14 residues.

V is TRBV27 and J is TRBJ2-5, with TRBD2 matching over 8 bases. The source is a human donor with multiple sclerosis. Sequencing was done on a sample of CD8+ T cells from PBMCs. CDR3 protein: CASSFGGGHETQYF. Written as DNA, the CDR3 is TGTGCCAGCAGTTTCGGCGGGGGGCACGAGACCCAGTACTTC.